This entry lists 4 T cell receptor beta chains sequenced from one sample in a study of blood T cell repertoires in COVID-19. TCRdb's table, derived via immunoSEQ multiplex PCR, lists solely in-frame clones and lacks some. The sample records 90,000 to 100,000 clones, around 90% being singletons. The specimen was peripheral blood. The receptors were gathered from a woman aged 60-75 years with COVID-19, enrolled during active disease.

This clone was counted a few times. In DNA, the CDR3 is TGTGCCAGCAGCCCAAAGTCTAAGACCCAGTACTTC. It yields the protein CASSPKSKTQYF. The chain recombines TRBV5-5 with TRBJ2-5; D uncertain. This CDR3 is built from 12 residues. Germline V lookup: CDR1 SGHKS, CDR2 YYEKEE (reference sequence). V lost 4 bases to trimming and J lost 6 bases, with 10 bases between them.

This sequence joins TRBV30 and TRBJ2-4, with TRBD1 identical over 11 bases. This CDR3 contains 14 residues. Trimming cost V 3 bases and J 6 bases; bases outside gene matches: 4. Germline loops: CDR1 GTSNPN, CDR2 SVGIG (reference sequence). The CDR3 DNA is TGTGCCTGGAGCCGAGGACAGGGGGCAAACATTCAGTACTTC. Translating gives CAWSRGQGANIQYF.

The table lists this clone with a count of one. The genes are TRBV10-3 and TRBJ1-2, with TRBD1 matching 8 bases. Germline CDR1 reads ENHRY; CDR2 reads SYGVKD. This CDR3 comprises 13 residues. Germline trimming cut 6 bases from V and 5 bases from J; bases unmatched to any gene: 5. The CDR3 here is CAISPDRGYGYTF. The CDR3 coding sequence is TGTGCCATCAGCCCCGACAGGGGTTATGGCTACACCTTC.

The rearrangement links TRBV19 to TRBJ2-5, with TRBD2 matching over 16 bases. The junction had 16 bases not matched to a gene; V was cut back by 5 bases and J by 4 bases. The length of the CDR3 is 20 residues. In germline, CDR1 is LNHDA, CDR2 SQIVND (reference sequence). The CDR3 reads CASSASGLAGGGFGRETQYF. For the CDR3, the DNA is TGTGCCAGTAGTGCCTCGGGACTAGCGGGGGGGGGATTTGGCCGAGAGACCCAGTACTTC.